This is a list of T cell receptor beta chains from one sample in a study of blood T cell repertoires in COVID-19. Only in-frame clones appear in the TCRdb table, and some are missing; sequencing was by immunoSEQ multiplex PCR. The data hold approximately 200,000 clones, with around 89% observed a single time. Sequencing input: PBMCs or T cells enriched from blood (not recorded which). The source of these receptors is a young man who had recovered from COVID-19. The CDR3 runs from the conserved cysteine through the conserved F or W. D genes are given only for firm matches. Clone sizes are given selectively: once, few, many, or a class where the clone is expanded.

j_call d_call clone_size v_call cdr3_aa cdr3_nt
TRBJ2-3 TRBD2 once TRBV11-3 CASSSGLAGDLDTQYF TGTGCCAGCAGCTCGGGACTAGCGGGAGATTTAGATACGCAGTATTTT
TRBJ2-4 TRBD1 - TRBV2 CASSVDRVFNIQYF TGTGCCAGCAGTGTCGACAGGGTTTTTAACATTCAGTACTTC
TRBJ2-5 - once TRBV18 CASSPGPGVQETQYF TGTGCCAGCTCACCGGGACCGGGGGTCCAAGAGACCCAGTACTTC
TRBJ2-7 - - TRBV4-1 CASSQEQYYEQYF TGCGCCAGCAGCCAAGAACAGTACTACGAGCAGTACTTC
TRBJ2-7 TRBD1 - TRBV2 CASRRQGSYEQYF TGTGCCAGCAGAAGACAGGGTTCCTACGAGCAGTACTTC
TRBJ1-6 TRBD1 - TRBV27 CASRINPGQRNSPLHF TGTGCCAGCAGAATTAATCCGGGACAGAGGAATTCACCCCTCCACTTT
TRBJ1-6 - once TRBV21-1 CASSPGTGRASPLHF TGTGCCAGCAGCCCTGGGACAGGGAGGGCTTCACCCCTCCACTTT
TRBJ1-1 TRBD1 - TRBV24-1 CATRGQGVTEAFF TGTGCCACCAGGGGACAGGGGGTTACTGAAGCTTTCTTT
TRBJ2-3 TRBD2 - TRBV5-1 CASSLVSGGMDTQYF TGCGCCAGCAGCTTGGTCTCGGGAGGGATGGATACGCAGTATTTT
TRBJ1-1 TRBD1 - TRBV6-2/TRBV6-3 CASSYHGTANTEAFF TGTGCCAGCAGTTACCACGGGACAGCGAACACTGAAGCTTTCTTT
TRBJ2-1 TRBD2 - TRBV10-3 CAISLAGEDEQFF TGTGCCATCAGCCTAGCGGGAGAAGATGAGCAGTTCTTC
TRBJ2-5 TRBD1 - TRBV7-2 CASSRTGVGKTQYF TGTGCCAGCAGCCGCACAGGGGTCGGGAAGACCCAGTACTTC
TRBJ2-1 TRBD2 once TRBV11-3 CASSTRLAGGSHEQFF TGTGCCAGCAGCACCAGACTAGCGGGAGGGTCCCATGAGCAGTTCTTC
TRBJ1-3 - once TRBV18 CASSPGAYSSSGNTIYF TGTGCCAGCTCACCGGGGGCATACTCTTCCTCTGGAAACACCATATATTTT
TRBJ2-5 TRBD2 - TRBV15 CATSRAGLAGGGQETQYF TGTGCCACCAGCAGAGCGGGACTAGCGGGAGGGGGACAAGAGACCCAGTACTTC
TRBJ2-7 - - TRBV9 CASSNDRDSYEQYF TGTGCCAGCAGCAATGACAGGGACTCTTACGAGCAGTACTTC
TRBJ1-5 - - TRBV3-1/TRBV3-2 CASSQSPPQHF TGTGCCAGCAGCCAGTCTCCGCCCCAGCATTTT
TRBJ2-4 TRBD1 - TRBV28 CASSFTGASIQYF TGTGCCAGCAGTTTTACAGGGGCAAGCATTCAGTACTTC
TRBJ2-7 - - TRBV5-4 CASSLPAPGQSSYEQYF TGTGCCAGCAGCTTGCCGGCGCCAGGGCAGAGCTCCTACGAGCAGTACTTC
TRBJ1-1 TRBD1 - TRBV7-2 CASSSPGQGITEAFF TGTGCCAGCAGCTCACCGGGACAGGGGATTACTGAAGCTTTCTTT
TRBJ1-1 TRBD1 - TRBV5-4 CASSDGTANTEAFF TGTGCCAGCAGCGACGGGACAGCTAACACTGAAGCTTTCTTT
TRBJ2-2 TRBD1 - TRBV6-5 CASSRQGSNTGELFF TGTGCCAGCAGTCGACAGGGGTCGAACACCGGGGAGCTGTTTTTT
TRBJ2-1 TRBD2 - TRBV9 CASSVVPSGSETSYNEQFF TGTGCCAGCAGCGTAGTCCCCAGCGGGAGCGAAACCTCCTACAATGAGCAGTTCTTC
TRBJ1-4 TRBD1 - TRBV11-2 CASSRKRGLEVEKLFF TGTGCCAGCAGCAGAAAGAGGGGGCTGGAGGTTGAGAAACTGTTTTTT
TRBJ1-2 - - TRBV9 CASSVVPREGGYTF TGTGCCAGCAGCGTAGTTCCCAGGGAAGGTGGCTACACCTTC
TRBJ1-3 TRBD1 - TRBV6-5 CASSRGQGSGNTIYF TGTGCCAGCAGTCGGGGACAGGGGTCTGGAAACACCATATATTTT
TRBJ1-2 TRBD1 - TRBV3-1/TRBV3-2 CASRDGQAINYGYTF TGTGCCAGCAGGGACGGACAGGCGATAAACTATGGCTACACCTTC
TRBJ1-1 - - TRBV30 CAWKGDTEAFF TGTGCCTGGAAGGGGGACACTGAAGCTTTCTTT
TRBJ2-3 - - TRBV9 CASSVGLVKKSTDTQYF TGTGCCAGCAGCGTAGGACTCGTCAAAAAGAGCACAGATACGCAGTATTTT
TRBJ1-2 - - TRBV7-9 CASRPKITELAGYTF TGTGCCAGCAGGCCCAAGATCACAGAGCTTGCTGGCTACACCTTC
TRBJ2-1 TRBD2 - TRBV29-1 CSVPGLAGQSSYNEQFF TGCAGCGTTCCGGGACTAGCGGGCCAGAGCTCCTACAATGAGCAGTTCTTC
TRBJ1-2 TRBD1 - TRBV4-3 CASSQSSGQVRYGYTF TGCGCCAGCAGCCAAAGCTCGGGACAGGTCAGATATGGCTACACCTTC
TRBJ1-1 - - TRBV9 CASSVAEGFGPEAFF TGTGCCAGCAGCGTAGCTGAGGGATTTGGACCTGAAGCTTTCTTT
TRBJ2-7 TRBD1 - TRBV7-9 CASSLGGGQLYEQYF TGTGCCAGCAGCTTAGGAGGGGGACAGCTCTACGAGCAGTACTTC
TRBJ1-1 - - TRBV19 CASSSPRVNTEAFF TGTGCCAGTAGCAGCCCGCGGGTGAACACTGAAGCTTTCTTT
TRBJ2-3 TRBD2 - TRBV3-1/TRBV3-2 CASREGTSGLTDTQYF TGTGCCAGCAGAGAAGGGACTAGCGGACTCACAGATACGCAGTATTTT
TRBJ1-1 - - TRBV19 CASSTWQRNTEAFF TGTGCCAGTAGTACCTGGCAGCGTAACACTGAAGCTTTCTTT
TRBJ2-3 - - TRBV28 CASSFQRAGITDTQYF TGTGCCAGCAGTTTTCAAAGGGCAGGGATCACAGATACGCAGTATTTT
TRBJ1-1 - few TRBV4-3 CASSQGSTEAFF TGCGCCAGCAGCCAAGGGAGTACTGAAGCTTTCTTT
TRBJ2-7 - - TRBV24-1 CATSDNHRVDEQYF TGTGCCACCAGTGATAACCACAGGGTAGACGAGCAGTACTTC